This T cell receptor beta chain comes out of a study of T-cell reconstitution after alpha-beta-depleted transplantation in children (dated by TCRdb to the mid-2010s). Background on the whole study: Using TCR repertoire profiling, the study quantitatively followed how T-cell immune reconstitution unfolded in children after TCRalphabeta/CD19-depleted allogeneic hematopoietic cell transplantation.

As for this clonotype: The clone's antigen remains unknown. Within one base of it there is no much larger clone, and no base qualities were kept.

A distance of 13 bases separates the germline ends of V and J, which lose 1 base and 9 bases respectively. From the cysteine up to the phenylalanine, the CDR3 has a length of 14 residues. Of all the DNA, just the CDR3 is kept, 42 bases in frame from base 1. Receptor libraries were prepared by PCR. The data were produced on an Illumina HiSeq 2500. TCR libraries were prepared with molecular barcoding, using unique molecular identifiers to normalize TCRbeta repertoire quantification. Through fastp at Q25 and MiXCR, TCRdb rebuilt clones from the public reads, retaining in-frame beta chains. Rows are combined by CDR3 protein, so each entry shows the most common genes and DNA. For this sample the table gives 440,000 or so distinct CDR3 sequences, of which 11% were detected only once. The ten largest clonotypes hold 4.5% to 6.5% of the sample.

The chain was built from TRBV12-3 or TRBV12-4 and TRBJ2-1; a weak D assignment points to TRBD2 (6 bases agree). The sequence was obtained from a human donor who donated a stem cell graft to a child with acute myeloid leukemia. Material: PBMCs from the stem cell graft donor, obtained from the stem cell graft. The sequenced DNA is TGTGCCAGCAGTTTAGAGGCGGGACCGGCTGAGCAGTTCTTC. The translation is CASSLEAGPAEQFF.